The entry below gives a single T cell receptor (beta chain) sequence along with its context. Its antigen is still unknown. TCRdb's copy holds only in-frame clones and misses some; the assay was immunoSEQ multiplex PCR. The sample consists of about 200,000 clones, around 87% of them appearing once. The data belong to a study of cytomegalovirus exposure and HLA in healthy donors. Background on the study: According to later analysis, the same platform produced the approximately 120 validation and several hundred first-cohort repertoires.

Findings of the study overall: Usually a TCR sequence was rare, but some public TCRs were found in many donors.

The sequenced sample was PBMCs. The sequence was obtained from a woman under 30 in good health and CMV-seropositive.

This CDR3 is CATSPPGQGPRDYGYTF. CDR3 coding DNA: TGTGCCACCAGCCCGCCGGGACAGGGCCCCCGGGACTATGGCTACACCTTC. J is TRBJ1-2 and V is TRBV15; 9 positions agree with TRBD1. CDR1 is LNHNV and CDR2 is YYDKDF in the germline V gene (reference sequence). After removal of 5 bases from V and 3 bases from J, the junction contained 13 bases not matched to a gene. This CDR3 has 17 residues.